This entry lists 15 T cell receptor beta chains sequenced from one sample in a study of cytomegalovirus exposure and HLA in healthy donors. Primers for the PCR totalled 60 Vbeta and 13 Jbeta. Here immunoSEQ multiplex PCR was the method, and the copy in TCRdb shows in-frame clones only, minus some. The sample has fewer than 130,000 clones, approximately 70% seen once. The sequencing input was PBMCs. Receptor source: a middle-aged man in good health and CMV-seropositive.

The V gene is TRBV9, the J gene TRBJ2-5; TRBD2 matches at 14 bases. Looked up from germline, CDR1 is SGDLS and CDR2 is YYNGEE. This CDR3 is built from 18 residues. The ends lost 3 bases at V and 4 bases at J; junction bases unmatched: 11. The DNA of the CDR3 is TGTGCCAGCAGCGAGGGGGGACTAGCGGGAGCTCGGGGAGAGACCCAGTACTTC. Encoded protein: CASSEGGLAGARGETQYF.

The rearrangement joins TRBV2 to TRBJ2-1; maybe TRBD2 (6 bases). In germline, CDR1 is SNHLY, CDR2 FYNNEI. Trimming stripped 1 base from V and 4 bases from J, with 14 bases between. The CDR3 totals 16 residues. CDR3 DNA sequence: TGTGCCAGCAGTGAAGTTCCGGGGGAGTTATACAATGAGCAGTTCTTC. It encodes CASSEVPGELYNEQFF.

For this clone: This same CDR3 is encoded by further DNA sequences in the sample. V is TRBV5-1 and J is TRBJ2-7; D ambiguous. The CDR3 runs 12 residues. Germline V gene data show CDR1 as SGHRS and CDR2 as YFSETQ. The V and J ends lost 1 base and 1 base respectively, with 3 bases between them. CDR3 sequence reads: CASSLPSYEQYF. The DNA of the CDR3 is TGCGCCAGCAGCTTGCCGTCCTACGAGCAGTACTTC.

This clone is medium-sized. The chain has TRBV7-9 and TRBJ2-7; 8 positions agree with TRBD1. The length of the CDR3 is 14 residues. CDR1 SEHNR and CDR2 FQNEAQ come from the germline V gene (reference sequence). Unmatched junction bases numbered 6, after V lost 1 base and J lost 7 bases. CDR3 nucleotide sequence: TGTGCCAGCAGCTTAGTGGGGACAGGTGAGGAGCAGTACTTC. This sequence encodes CASSLVGTGEEQYF.

The chain couples TRBV5-1 to TRBJ2-4; 8 bases agree with TRBD2. With V trimmed by 6 bases and J by 8 bases, 16 bases remained unmatched. Germline values: CDR1 SGHRS, CDR2 YFSETQ. This CDR3 spans 16 amino acids. The CDR3 sequence: CASILAGSLGGDIQYF. CDR3 in DNA: TGCGCCAGCATCCTAGCGGGCTCCCTTGGGGGGGACATTCAGTACTTC. The variable domain in full, completed from reference TRBV5-1 and TRBJ2-4, reads KAGVTQTPRYLIKTRGQQVTLSCSPISGHRSVSWYQQTPGQGLQFLFEYFSETQRNKGNFPGRFSGRQFSNSRSEMNVSTLELGDSALYLCASILAGSLGGDIQYFGAGTRLSVL.

J is TRBJ1-4 and V is TRBV28; D gene uncertain. V dropped 4 bases and J dropped 4 bases, with 4 bases sitting between them. The CDR3 contains 12 residues. Per the germline V gene, CDR1 is MDHEN and CDR2 is SYDVKM. In DNA, the CDR3 is TGTGCCAGCAGTTCGGGTAATGAAAAACTGTTTTTT. Amino acids: CASSSGNEKLFF.

The sample holds a few counts of this clone. This chain joins TRBV19 and TRBJ2-3, with D perhaps matching TRBD1 (5 bases). In germline, CDR1 is LNHDA, CDR2 SQIVND (reference sequence). The length of the CDR3 is 12 residues. Between the trimmed V and J ends, which lost 4 bases and 4 bases, there was a span of 6 bases. CDR3 nucleotides: TGTGCCAGTAGTACAGGGCCAGATACGCAGTATTTT. As protein: CASSTGPDTQYF.

The chain carries TRBV5-6 and TRBJ2-1; perhaps TRBD1 as D (5 bases). Germline V lookup: CDR1 SGHDT, CDR2 YYEEEE. The V and J ends lost 3 bases and 4 bases respectively, with 8 bases between them. The CDR3 runs to 13 residues. The CDR3 region has the DNA TGTGCCAGCAGCTGGACACGATACAATGAGCAGTTCTTC. It yields the protein CASSWTRYNEQFF.

This sequence joins TRBV7-7 and TRBJ2-2; weak D call: TRBD1 (5 bases). The CDR3 loop spans 12 amino acids. V was clipped by 9 bases and J by 4 bases, with 9 bases between them. CDR1 and CDR2 from the germline V gene are SSHAT and FNYEAQ (reference sequence). CDR3 in DNA: TGTGCCAGTAGAAGGGGCACCGGGGAGCTGTTTTTT. Translating gives CASRRGTGELFF.

The chain links TRBV7-2 to TRBJ1-1; no definite D call. CDR1 is SGHTA and CDR2 is FQGNSA in the germline V gene. CDR3 length: 14 amino acids. V was pared by 6 bases and J by 4 bases, with 15 bases between. The CDR3 coding sequence is TGTGCCAGCAGTCTGGGCGGGTCGGCCACTGAAGCTTTCTTT. This codes for CASSLGGSATEAFF.

The chain carries TRBV7-6 and TRBJ2-7; 8 bases line up with TRBD1. CDR1 and CDR2 (germline): SGHVS, FNYEAQ. Trimming at V came to 5 bases and at J to 6 bases, leaving 6 bases not matched to a gene. This CDR3 contains 13 residues. This chain's CDR3 is CASSDDRGREQYF. In DNA form, the CDR3 reads TGTGCCAGCAGCGACGACAGGGGTCGCGAGCAGTACTTC.

The chain joins TRBV7-2 to TRBJ2-7, with 11 nucleotides matching TRBD2. This CDR3 comprises 15 residues. The germline V gene has CDR1 SGHTA and CDR2 FQGNSA. With 5 bases clipped from V and 2 bases from J, the junction kept 5 bases outside the gene matches. This CDR3 is CASSEGLAVTYEQYF. CDR3 bases: TGTGCCAGCAGCGAGGGACTAGCGGTCACCTACGAGCAGTACTTC. The full variable domain, its missing parts supplied by reference TRBV7-2 and TRBJ2-7, is GAGVSQSPSNKVTEKGKDVELRCDPISGHTALYWYRQSLGQGLEFLIYFQGNSAPDKSGLPSDRFSAERTGGSVSTLTIQRTQQEDSAVYLCASSEGLAVTYEQYFGPGTRLTVT.

The rearrangement joins TRBV4-2 to TRBJ2-3, with D maybe TRBD2 (5 bases). CDR3 length: 17 residues. Trimming left V 0 bases short and J 0 bases short, with 13 bases between. CDR1 is LGHNA and CDR2 is YNFKEQ in the germline V gene. CDR3 sequence: CASSQDSSGTSTDTQYF. The CDR3, as DNA: TGTGCCAGCAGCCAAGATTCAAGCGGTACTAGCACAGATACGCAGTATTTT.

The chain combines TRBV4-1 with TRBJ1-1; the D is unclear. The CDR3 spans 15 residues. V lost 0 bases, J lost 4 bases, and 12 bases lay in between. Germline values: CDR1 MGHRA, CDR2 YSYEKL. CDR3: CASSQDLLGGTEAFF. CDR3 DNA sequence: TGCGCCAGCAGCCAAGATCTCTTAGGAGGCACTGAAGCTTTCTTT.

The chain joins TRBV7-9 to TRBJ2-2; 9 nucleotides align to TRBD2. The ends lost 5 bases at V and 4 bases at J; junction bases unmatched: 8. This CDR3 is 16 amino acids long. Germline V gene lookup returns CDR1 SEHNR and CDR2 FQNEAQ (reference sequence). CDR3 in amino acids: CASSPIAGARTGELFF. Here the CDR3 DNA reads TGTGCCAGCAGCCCCATAGCGGGGGCGCGCACCGGGGAGCTGTTTTTT.